This T cell receptor (beta chain) derives from a study of cytomegalovirus exposure and HLA in healthy donors. Primers included in the PCR were 60 Vbeta and 13 Jbeta primers. The data were produced by immunoSEQ multiplex PCR, yet TCRdb's version contains in-frame clones alone and is incomplete. This sample has hundreds of thousands of clones, with about 89% found just once. General study points: Rarity held for most TCR sequences, but there were some public TCRs that occurred in many donors. Reports state that TCR beta sequences accurately predicted most subjects' HLA-A and HLA-B alleles.

About this clone: Its antigen is unidentified.

Germline loops: CDR1 MGHRA, CDR2 YSYEKL. V lost 4 bases, J lost 8 bases, and 9 bases stayed unmatched. The CDR3 loop spans 15 amino acids. What was sequenced was PBMCs. This clonotype was sampled from a woman younger than 35 in good health and CMV-seronegative. The V and J genes are TRBV4-1 and TRBJ2-1, with 9 bases fitting TRBD1. The CDR3 coding sequence is TGCGCCAGCAGCCGAGTTGGGGACAGGGTCCATGAGCAGTTCTTC. Protein sequence: CASSRVGDRVHEQFF.